This TCR beta chain was sequenced for a study of blood T cell repertoires in COVID-19. The data were produced by immunoSEQ multiplex PCR, yet TCRdb's version contains in-frame clones alone and is incomplete. The table has 26,000 or so clones, approximately 64% seen once; the top ten hold 7.3%. This CDR3 spans 12 amino acids. Germline V gene sequence: CDR1 MNHEY, CDR2 SMNVEV (reference sequence). V was clipped by 6 bases and J by 0 bases, with 5 bases between them. This TCR came from a man aged 55 to 70 with active or convalescent COVID-19. This chain uses TRBV27 with TRBJ1-2, with no clear D. Material for sequencing was peripheral blood. The CDR3 sequence is CASRSANYGYTF. The CDR3 DNA follows: TGTGCCAGCAGGAGTGCTAACTATGGCTACACCTTC.